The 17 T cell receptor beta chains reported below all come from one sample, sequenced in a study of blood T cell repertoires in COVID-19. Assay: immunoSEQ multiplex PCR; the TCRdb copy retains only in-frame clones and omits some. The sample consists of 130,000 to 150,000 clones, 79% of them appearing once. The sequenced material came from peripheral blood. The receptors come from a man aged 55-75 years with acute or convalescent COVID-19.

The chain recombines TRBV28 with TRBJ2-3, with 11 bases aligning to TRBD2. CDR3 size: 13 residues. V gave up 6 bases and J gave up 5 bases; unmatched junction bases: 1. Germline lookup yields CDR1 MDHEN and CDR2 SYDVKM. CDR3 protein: CASRTSGGDTQYF. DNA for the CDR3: TGTGCCAGCAGAACTAGCGGGGGAGATACGCAGTATTTT.

CDR3 DNA sequence: TGTGCCAGTAGTATTGTAGCCGCTCGGGGTGAGCAGTTCTTC. It is translated as CASSIVAARGEQFF. This chain uses TRBV19 with TRBJ2-1; D is perhaps TRBD2 (5 bases). The ends were cut back, 3 bases at V and 9 bases at J, with 15 bases in the middle. CDR1 is LNHDA and CDR2 is SQIVND in the germline V gene (reference sequence). The CDR3 runs to 14 residues.

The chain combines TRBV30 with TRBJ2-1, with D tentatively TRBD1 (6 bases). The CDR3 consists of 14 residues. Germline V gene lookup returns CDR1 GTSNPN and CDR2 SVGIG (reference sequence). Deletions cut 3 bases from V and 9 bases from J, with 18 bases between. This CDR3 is CAWSWGIGGGEQFF. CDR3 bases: TGTGCCTGGAGCTGGGGGATTGGGGGCGGTGAGCAGTTCTTC.

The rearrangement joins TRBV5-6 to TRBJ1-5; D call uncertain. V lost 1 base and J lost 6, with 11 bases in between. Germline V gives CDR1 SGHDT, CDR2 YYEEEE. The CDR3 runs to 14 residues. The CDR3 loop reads CASSLTGTSQPQHF. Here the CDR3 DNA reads TGTGCCAGCAGCTTGACGGGTACCTCTCAGCCCCAGCATTTT.

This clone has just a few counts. For the CDR3, the DNA is TGTGCCATAGCAGACAGGCAAAGCTCCTACGAGCAGTACTTC. This gives the protein CAIADRQSSYEQYF. This chain connects TRBV10-3 to TRBJ2-7; D is possibly TRBD1 (6 bases). Trimming stripped 9 bases from V and 0 bases from J, with 15 bases between. Germline V gene sequence: CDR1 ENHRY, CDR2 SYGVKD. The CDR3 has 14 amino acids.

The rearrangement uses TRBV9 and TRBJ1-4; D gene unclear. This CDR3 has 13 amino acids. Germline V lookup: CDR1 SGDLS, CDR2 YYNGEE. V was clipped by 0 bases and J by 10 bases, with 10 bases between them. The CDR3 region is CASSVVGSGKLFF. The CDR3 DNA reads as TGTGCCAGCAGCGTAGTGGGGAGCGGAAAACTGTTTTTT. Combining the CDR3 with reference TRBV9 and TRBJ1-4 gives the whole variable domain DSGVTQTPKHLITATGQRVTLRCSPRSGDLSVYWYQQSLDQGLQFLIQYYNGEERAKGNILERFSAQQFPDLHSELNLSSLELGDSALYFCASSVVGSGKLFFGSGTQLSVL.

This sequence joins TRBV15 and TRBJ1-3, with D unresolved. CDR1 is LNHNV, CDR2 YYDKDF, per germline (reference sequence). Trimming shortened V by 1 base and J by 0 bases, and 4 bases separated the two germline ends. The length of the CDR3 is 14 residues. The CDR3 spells CATSRVSSGNTIYF. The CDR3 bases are TGTGCCACCAGCAGAGTCAGCTCTGGAAACACCATATATTTT.

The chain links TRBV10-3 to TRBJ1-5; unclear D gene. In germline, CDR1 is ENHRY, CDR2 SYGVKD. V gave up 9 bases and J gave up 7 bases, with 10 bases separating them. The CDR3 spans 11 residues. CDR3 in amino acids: CAMLLRQPQHF. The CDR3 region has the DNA TGTGCCATGCTTTTGAGGCAGCCCCAGCATTTT.

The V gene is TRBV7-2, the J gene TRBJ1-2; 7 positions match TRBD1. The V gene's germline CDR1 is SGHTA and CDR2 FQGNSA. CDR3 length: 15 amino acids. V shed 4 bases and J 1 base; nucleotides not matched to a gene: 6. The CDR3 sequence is CASSYYRGLNYGYTF. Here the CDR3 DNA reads TGTGCCAGCAGCTACTACAGGGGCCTTAACTATGGCTACACCTTC.

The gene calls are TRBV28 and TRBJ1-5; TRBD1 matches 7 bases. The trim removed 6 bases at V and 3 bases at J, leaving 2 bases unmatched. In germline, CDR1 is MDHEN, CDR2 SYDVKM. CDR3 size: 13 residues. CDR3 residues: CASRQGNNQPQHF. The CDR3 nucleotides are TGTGCCAGCAGACAGGGGAACAATCAGCCCCAGCATTTT.

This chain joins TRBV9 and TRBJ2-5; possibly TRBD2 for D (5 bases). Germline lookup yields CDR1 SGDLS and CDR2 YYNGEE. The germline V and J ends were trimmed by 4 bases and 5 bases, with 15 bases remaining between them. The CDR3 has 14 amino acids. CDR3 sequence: CASSPQAVGETQYF. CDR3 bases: TGTGCCAGCAGCCCCCAAGCGGTCGGGGAGACCCAGTACTTC. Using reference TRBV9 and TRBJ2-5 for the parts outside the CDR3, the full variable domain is DSGVTQTPKHLITATGQRVTLRCSPRSGDLSVYWYQQSLDQGLQFLIQYYNGEERAKGNILERFSAQQFPDLHSELNLSSLELGDSALYFCASSPQAVGETQYFGPGTRLLVL.

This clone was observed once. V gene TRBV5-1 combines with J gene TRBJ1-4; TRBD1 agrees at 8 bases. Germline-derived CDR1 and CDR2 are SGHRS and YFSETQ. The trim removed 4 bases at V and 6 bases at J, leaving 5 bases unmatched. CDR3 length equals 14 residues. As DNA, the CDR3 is TGCGCCAGCAGCACAACAGGGGGTGATGAAAAACTGTTTTTT. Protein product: CASSTTGGDEKLFF. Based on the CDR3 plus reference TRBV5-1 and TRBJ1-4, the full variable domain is KAGVTQTPRYLIKTRGQQVTLSCSPISGHRSVSWYQQTPGQGLQFLFEYFSETQRNKGNFPGRFSGRQFSNSRSEMNVSTLELGDSALYLCASSTTGGDEKLFFGSGTQLSVL.

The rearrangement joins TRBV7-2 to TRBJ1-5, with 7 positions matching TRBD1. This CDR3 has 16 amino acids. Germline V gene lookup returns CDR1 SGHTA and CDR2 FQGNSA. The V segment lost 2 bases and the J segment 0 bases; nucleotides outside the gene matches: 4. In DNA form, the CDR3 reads TGTGCCAGCAGCTTAAGGGGGCAGAATAGCAATCAGCCCCAGCATTTT. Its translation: CASSLRGQNSNQPQHF.

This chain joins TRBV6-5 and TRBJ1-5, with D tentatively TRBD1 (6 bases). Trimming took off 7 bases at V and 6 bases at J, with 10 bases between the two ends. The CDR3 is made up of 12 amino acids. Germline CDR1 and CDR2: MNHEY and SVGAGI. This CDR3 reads CASNRAGQPQHF. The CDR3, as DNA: TGTGCCAGCAACAGGGCGGGTCAGCCCCAGCATTTT.

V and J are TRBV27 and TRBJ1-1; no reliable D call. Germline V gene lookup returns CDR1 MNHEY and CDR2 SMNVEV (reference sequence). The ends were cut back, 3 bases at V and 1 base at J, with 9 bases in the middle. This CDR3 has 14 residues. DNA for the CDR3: TGTGCCAGCAGTTTTAAAGGGAGGAACACTGAAGCTTTCTTT. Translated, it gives CASSFKGRNTEAFF.

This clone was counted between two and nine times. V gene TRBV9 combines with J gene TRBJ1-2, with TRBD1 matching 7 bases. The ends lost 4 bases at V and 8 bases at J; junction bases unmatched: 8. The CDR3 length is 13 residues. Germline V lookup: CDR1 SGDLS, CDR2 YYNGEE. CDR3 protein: CASSSETGRGYTF. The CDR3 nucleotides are TGTGCCAGCAGCTCAGAGACAGGGCGCGGCTACACCTTC.

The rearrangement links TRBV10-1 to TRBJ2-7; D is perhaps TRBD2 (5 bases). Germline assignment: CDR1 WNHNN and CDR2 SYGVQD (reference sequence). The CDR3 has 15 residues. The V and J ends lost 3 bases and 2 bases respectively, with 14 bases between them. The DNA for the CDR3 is TGCGCCAGCAGTGATATATCGTGGAGGACCTACGAGCAGTACTTC. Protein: CASSDISWRTYEQYF.